Following are 8 T cell receptor beta chains from one sample sequenced in a study of shared clonotypes between healthy human individuals. Profiling relied on immunoSEQ multiplex PCR, and the TCRdb table lists in-frame clones only, not all of them. In the table there are roughly 590,000 clones, 95% of which are singletons. The naive CD8 fraction comprised CD45RO-negative cells positively selected for CCR7 and excluded terminally differentiated effector memory CD45RA+ cells. Sequencing was done on a sample of naive CD8+ T cells sorted from blood. These receptors were obtained from a woman aged 25 to 39 in good health.

The V and J genes are TRBV30 and TRBJ2-7; no clear D gene. The ends were cut back, 0 bases at V and 4 bases at J, with 13 bases in the middle. This CDR3 is 14 amino acids long. CDR1 is GTSNPN and CDR2 is SVGIG in the germline V gene (reference sequence). DNA of the CDR3: TGTGCCTGGAGTGTAGGTGGGATGTTATACGAGCAGTACTTC. This sequence encodes CAWSVGGMLYEQYF. The entire variable domain, with the rest obtained from reference TRBV30 and TRBJ2-7, is as follows: SQTIHQWPATLVQPVGSPLSLECTVEGTSNPNLYWYRQAAGRGLQLLFYSVGIGQISSEVPQNLSASRPQDRQFILSSKKLLLSDSGFYLCAWSVGGMLYEQYFGPGTRLTVT.

This chain links TRBV15 with TRBJ2-1; D remains unclear. V lost 0 bases and J 0 bases, leaving 9 bases between the germline ends. The CDR3 runs to 16 residues. CDR1 and CDR2 from the germline V gene are LNHNV and YYDKDF (reference sequence). The CDR3 loop is CATSREGGTSYNEQFF. The CDR3 DNA is TGTGCCACCAGCAGAGAGGGCGGCACCTCCTACAATGAGCAGTTCTTC.

The rearrangement links TRBV6-1 to TRBJ1-1; D is undetermined. The germline CDR1 and CDR2 sequences are MNHNS and SASEGT. V lost 3 bases, J lost 1 base, and 6 bases lay in between. CDR3 length: 13 residues. Here the CDR3 DNA reads TGTGCCAGCAGTGACCGTCAGAACACTGAAGCTTTCTTT. Protein product: CASSDRQNTEAFF.

Written as DNA, the CDR3 is TGTGCCAGCAGTGAATATGTCCCAGATACGCAGTATTTT. The encoded protein is CASSEYVPDTQYF. The chain recombines TRBV2 with TRBJ2-3, with no clear D. The CDR3 covers 13 residues. Per germline, CDR1 SNHLY and CDR2 FYNNEI. V dropped 2 bases and J dropped 4 bases, with 7 bases sitting between them.

The chain couples TRBV19 to TRBJ2-1; 7 bases are shared with TRBD1. V trimming: 3 bases; J trimming: 10 bases; junction bases outside the gene matches: 6. The CDR3 spans 13 residues. Germline CDR1 is LNHDA and CDR2 is SQIVND (reference sequence). In DNA form, the CDR3 reads TGTGCCAGTAGTATCTCCGCGACAGGGGAGCAGTTCTTC. Translated, it gives CASSISATGEQFF.

The chain couples TRBV7-2 to TRBJ2-7; a weak D match, TRBD1 (6 bases). The CDR3 totals 12 residues. The ends were cut back, 7 bases at V and 3 bases at J, with 10 bases in the middle. CDR1 is SGHTA and CDR2 is FQGNSA in the germline V gene. CDR3 sequence: CASKDRSYEQYF. Here the CDR3 DNA reads TGTGCCAGCAAGGACAGAAGCTACGAGCAGTACTTC.

The gene calls are TRBV15 and TRBJ1-2; 7 bases map to TRBD1. The CDR3 length is 15 residues. J lost 3 bases, V lost 1 base, and 5 bases had no gene match. Per germline, CDR1 LNHNV and CDR2 YYDKDF (reference sequence). DNA of the CDR3: TGTGCCACCAGCAGAGTCGTCGACAGGGACTATGGCTACACCTTC. Translation gives CATSRVVDRDYGYTF.

This clone came up a few times. The gene calls are TRBV11-2 and TRBJ1-1; tentative D call: TRBD1 (6 bases). V was trimmed by 5 bases and J by 5 bases, leaving 6 bases between them. The length of the CDR3 is 11 residues. Germline loops: CDR1 SGHAT, CDR2 FQNNGV. CDR3 region: CASSTGTEAFF. CDR3 in DNA: TGTGCCAGCAGCACAGGGACTGAAGCTTTCTTT.